The rows below give T cell receptor beta chains drawn from one sample of a study of shared clonotypes between healthy human individuals. This table comes from immunoSEQ multiplex PCR, and its TCRdb copy is limited to in-frame clones, with some not included. The sample consists of 650,000 to 800,000 clones, just under 75% of them appearing once. Specimen: memory CD4+ T cells sorted from blood. The receptors were sampled from a woman aged 25 to 45 in good health. CDR3s include the opening cysteine and the closing phenylalanine or tryptophan. A D gene is named only where the DNA matches it firmly. Size is stated for part of the rows, as once, few or many counts, or as a class when the clone is expanded.

j_gene,v_gene,d_gene,abundance,CDR3aa,CDR3nt
TRBJ1-1,TRBV2,TRBD1,.,CASSEKGAGTEAFF,TGTGCCAGCAGTGAAAAGGGGGCGGGTACTGAAGCTTTCTTT
TRBJ2-2,TRBV11-2,.,few,CASSRTHYSNTGELFF,TGTGCCAGCAGCCGAACACACTATTCGAACACCGGGGAGCTGTTTTTT
TRBJ1-6,TRBV5-4,.,.,CASSSGPGREEDSPLHF,TGTGCCAGCAGCTCGGGACCGGGACGGGAGGAGGATTCACCCCTCCACTTT
TRBJ2-1,TRBV7-3,TRBD1,.,CASSWGQYNEQFF,TGTGCCAGCAGCTGGGGACAGTACAATGAGCAGTTCTTC
TRBJ1-5,TRBV28,TRBD1,.,CASSWRRTGGNQPQHF,TGTGCCAGCAGTTGGAGAAGGACAGGTGGCAATCAGCCCCAGCATTTT
TRBJ2-2,TRBV11-3,TRBD2,few,CASSLRGLAGGSTGELFF,TGTGCCAGCAGCTTGCGAGGACTAGCGGGAGGCAGCACCGGGGAGCTGTTTTTT
TRBJ1-5,TRBV2,.,many,CASRSDISNQPQHF,TGTGCCAGCAGGTCGGATATTAGCAATCAGCCCCAGCATTTT
TRBJ2-1,TRBV7-9,TRBD2,few,CASSLTSGSNEQFF,TGTGCCAGCAGCTTGACTAGCGGGAGCAATGAGCAGTTCTTC
TRBJ1-5,TRBV11-2,TRBD1,.,CASSLQGSDQPQHF,TGTGCCAGCAGCCTACAGGGGTCAGATCAGCCCCAGCATTTT
TRBJ2-1,TRBV7-6,TRBD2,.,CASSWGLAGDNEQFF,TGTGCCAGCAGCTGGGGACTAGCGGGAGACAATGAGCAGTTCTTC